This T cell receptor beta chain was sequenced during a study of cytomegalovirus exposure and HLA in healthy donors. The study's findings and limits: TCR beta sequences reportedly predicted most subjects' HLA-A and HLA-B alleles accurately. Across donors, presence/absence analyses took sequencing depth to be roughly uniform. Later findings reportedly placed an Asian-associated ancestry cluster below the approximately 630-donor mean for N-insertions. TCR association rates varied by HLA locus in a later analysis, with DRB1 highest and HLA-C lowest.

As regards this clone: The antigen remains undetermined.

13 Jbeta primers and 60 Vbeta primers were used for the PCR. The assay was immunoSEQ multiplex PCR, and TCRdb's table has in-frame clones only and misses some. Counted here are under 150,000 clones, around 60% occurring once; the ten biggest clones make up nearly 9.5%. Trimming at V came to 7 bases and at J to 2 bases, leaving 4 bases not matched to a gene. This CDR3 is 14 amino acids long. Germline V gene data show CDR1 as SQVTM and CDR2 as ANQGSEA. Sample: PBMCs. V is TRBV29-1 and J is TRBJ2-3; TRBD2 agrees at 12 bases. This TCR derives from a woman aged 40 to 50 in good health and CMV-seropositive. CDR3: CSGGLAGITDTQYF. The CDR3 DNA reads TGCAGCGGTGGACTAGCGGGAATCACAGATACGCAGTATTTT.